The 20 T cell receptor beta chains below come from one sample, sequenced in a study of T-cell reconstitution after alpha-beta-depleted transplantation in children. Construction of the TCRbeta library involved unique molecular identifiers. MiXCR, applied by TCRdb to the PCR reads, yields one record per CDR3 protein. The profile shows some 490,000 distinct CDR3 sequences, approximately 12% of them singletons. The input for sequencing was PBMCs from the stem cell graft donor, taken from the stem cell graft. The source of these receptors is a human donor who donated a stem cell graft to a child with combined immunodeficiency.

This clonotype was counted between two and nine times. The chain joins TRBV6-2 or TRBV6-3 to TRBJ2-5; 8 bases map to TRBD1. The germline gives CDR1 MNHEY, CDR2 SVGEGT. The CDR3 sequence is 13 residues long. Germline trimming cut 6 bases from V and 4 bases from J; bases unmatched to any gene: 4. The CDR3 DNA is TGTGCCAGCAGAACCGACAGGGGAGAGACCCAGTACTTC. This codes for CASRTDRGETQYF.

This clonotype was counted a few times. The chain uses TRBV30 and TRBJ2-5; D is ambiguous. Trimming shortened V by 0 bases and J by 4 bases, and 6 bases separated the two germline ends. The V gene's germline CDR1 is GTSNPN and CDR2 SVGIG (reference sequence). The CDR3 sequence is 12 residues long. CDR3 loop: CAWSVSPETQYF. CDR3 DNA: TGTGCCTGGAGTGTATCCCCAGAGACCCAGTACTTC.

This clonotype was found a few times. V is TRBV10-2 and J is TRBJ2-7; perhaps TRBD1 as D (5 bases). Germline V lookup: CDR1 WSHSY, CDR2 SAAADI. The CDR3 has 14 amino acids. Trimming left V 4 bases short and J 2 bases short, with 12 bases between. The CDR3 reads CASSVARVTYEQYF. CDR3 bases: TGCGCCAGCAGTGTTGCCAGGGTGACCTACGAGCAGTACTTC.

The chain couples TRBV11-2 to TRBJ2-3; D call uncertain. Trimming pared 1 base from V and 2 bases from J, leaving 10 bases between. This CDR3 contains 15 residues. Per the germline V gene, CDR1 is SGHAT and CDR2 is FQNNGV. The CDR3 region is CASSLATLDTDTQYF. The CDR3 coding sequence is TGTGCCAGCAGCTTAGCCACGTTGGACACAGATACGCAGTATTTT. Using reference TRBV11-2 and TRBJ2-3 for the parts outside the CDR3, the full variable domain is EAGVAQSPRYKIIEKRQSVAFWCNPISGHATLYWYQQILGQGPKLLIQFQNNGVVDDSQLPKDRFSAERLKGVDSTLKIQPAKLEDSAVYLCASSLATLDTDTQYFGPGTRLTVL.

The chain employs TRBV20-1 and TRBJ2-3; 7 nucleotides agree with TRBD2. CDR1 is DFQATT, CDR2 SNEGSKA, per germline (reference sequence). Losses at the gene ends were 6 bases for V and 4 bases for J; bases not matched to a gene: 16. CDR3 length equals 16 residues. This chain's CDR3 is CSATRDPGLNPDTQYF. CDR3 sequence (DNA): TGCAGTGCGACCCGCGACCCGGGACTAAATCCAGATACGCAGTATTTT.

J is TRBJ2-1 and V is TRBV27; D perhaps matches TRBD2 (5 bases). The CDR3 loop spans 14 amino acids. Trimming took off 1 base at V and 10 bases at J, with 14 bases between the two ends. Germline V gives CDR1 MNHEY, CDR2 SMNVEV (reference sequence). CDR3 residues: CASSLFTGSGEQFF. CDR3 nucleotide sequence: TGTGCCAGCAGTTTATTTACTGGGAGTGGCGAGCAGTTCTTC.

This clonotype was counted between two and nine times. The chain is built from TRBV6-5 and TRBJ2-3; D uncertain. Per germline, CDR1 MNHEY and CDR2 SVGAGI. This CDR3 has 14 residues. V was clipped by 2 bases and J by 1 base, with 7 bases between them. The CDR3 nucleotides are TGTGCCAGCAGTTACCAGACGGGCACAGATACGCAGTATTTT. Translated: CASSYQTGTDTQYF.

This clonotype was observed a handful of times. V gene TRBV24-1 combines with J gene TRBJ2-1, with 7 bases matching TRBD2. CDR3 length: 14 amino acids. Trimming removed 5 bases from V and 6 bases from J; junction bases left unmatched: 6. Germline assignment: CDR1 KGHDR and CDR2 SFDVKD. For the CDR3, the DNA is TGTGCCACCAGTGCCGGGGGGTTTGGCAATGAGCAGTTCTTC. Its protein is CATSAGGFGNEQFF.

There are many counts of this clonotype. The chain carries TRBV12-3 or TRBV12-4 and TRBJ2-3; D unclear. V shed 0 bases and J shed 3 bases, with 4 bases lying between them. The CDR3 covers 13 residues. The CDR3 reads CASSLAVTDTQYF. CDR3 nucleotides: TGTGCCAGCAGTTTAGCTGTGACAGATACGCAGTATTTT.

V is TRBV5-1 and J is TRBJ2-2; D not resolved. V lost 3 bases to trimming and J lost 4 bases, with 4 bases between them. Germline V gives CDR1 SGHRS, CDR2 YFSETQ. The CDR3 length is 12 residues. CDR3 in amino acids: CASSYITGELFF. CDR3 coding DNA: TGCGCCAGCAGCTATATCACCGGGGAGCTGTTTTTT.

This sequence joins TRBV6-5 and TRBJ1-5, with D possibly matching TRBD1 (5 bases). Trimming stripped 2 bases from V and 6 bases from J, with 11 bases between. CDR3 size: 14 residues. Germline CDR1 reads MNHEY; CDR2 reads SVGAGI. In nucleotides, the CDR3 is TGTGCCAGCAGTTACGGGGCAGGCACTCAGCCCCAGCATTTT. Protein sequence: CASSYGAGTQPQHF.

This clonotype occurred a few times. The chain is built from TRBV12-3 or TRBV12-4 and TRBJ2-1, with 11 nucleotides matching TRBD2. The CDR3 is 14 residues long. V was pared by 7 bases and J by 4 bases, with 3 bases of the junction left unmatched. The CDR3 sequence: CASTRTSGYNEQFF. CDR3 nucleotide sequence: TGTGCCAGCACTAGGACTAGCGGGTACAATGAGCAGTTCTTC.

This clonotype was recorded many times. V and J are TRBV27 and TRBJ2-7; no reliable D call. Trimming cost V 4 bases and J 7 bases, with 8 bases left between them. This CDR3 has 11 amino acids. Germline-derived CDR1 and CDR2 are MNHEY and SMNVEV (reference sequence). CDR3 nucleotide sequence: TGTGCCAGCAGTTCAATAGGGGAGCAGTACTTC. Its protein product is CASSSIGEQYF.

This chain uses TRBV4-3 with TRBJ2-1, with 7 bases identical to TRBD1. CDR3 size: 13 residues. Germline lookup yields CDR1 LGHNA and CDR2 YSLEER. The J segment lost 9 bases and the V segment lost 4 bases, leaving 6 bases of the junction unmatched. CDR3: CASSPRDRAEQFF. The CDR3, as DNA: TGCGCCAGCAGCCCCCGTGACAGGGCTGAGCAGTTCTTC.

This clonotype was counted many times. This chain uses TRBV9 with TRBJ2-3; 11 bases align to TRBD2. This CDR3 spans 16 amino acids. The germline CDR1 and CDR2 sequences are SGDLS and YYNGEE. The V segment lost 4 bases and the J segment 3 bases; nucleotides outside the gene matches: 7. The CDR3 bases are TGTGCCAGCAGCAATAGCGGGGGGGCTGGTACAGATACGCAGTATTTT. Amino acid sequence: CASSNSGGAGTDTQYF.

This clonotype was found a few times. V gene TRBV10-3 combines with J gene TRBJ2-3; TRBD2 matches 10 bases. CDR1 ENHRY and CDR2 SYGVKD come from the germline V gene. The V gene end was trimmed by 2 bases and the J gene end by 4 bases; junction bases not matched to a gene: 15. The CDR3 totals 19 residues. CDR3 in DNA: TGTGCCATCAGTGAGGCTAGCGGGAGCTCGGTTGTTGAGTCAGATACGCAGTATTTT. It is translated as CAISEASGSSVVESDTQYF.

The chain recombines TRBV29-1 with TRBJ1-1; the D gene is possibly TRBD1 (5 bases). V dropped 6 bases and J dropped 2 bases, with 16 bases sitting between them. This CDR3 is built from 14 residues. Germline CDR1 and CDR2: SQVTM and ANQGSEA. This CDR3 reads CSVRNRDLNTEAFF. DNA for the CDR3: TGCAGCGTCCGAAACCGGGACCTAAACACTGAAGCTTTCTTT.

The DNA of the CDR3 is TGTGCCAGCAGCACAGGGGGGCGAGATCAGCCCCAGCATTTT. This sequence encodes CASSTGGRDQPQHF. The V and J genes are TRBV12-3 or TRBV12-4 and TRBJ1-5; TRBD1 matches 8 bases. The CDR3 has 14 residues. Trimming at V came to 6 bases and at J to 5 bases, leaving 6 bases not matched to a gene.

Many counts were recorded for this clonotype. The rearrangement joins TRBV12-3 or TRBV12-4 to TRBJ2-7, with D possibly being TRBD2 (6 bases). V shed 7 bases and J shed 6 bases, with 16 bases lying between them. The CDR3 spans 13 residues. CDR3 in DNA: TGTGCCAGCACCCTTTCGAGGGGAGGCGAGCAGTACTTC. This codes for CASTLSRGGEQYF.

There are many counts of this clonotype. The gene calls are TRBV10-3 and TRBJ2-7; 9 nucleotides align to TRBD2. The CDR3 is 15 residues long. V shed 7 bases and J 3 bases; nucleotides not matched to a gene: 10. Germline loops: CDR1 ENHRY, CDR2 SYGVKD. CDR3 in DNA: TGTGCCATCACCGATCCGGGACTAGCAAACTACGAGCAGTACTTC. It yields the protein CAITDPGLANYEQYF.